This entry lists 15 T cell receptor beta chains sequenced from one sample in a study of blood T cell repertoires in COVID-19. This table comes from immunoSEQ multiplex PCR, and its TCRdb copy is limited to in-frame clones, with some not included. The sample includes 60,000 to 65,000 clones, 88% of them seen just once. Sequencing was performed on peripheral blood. These receptors were obtained from a man between 45 and 60 years old with active COVID-19.

This sequence joins TRBV2 and TRBJ2-5; 7 positions match TRBD1. V dropped 4 bases and J dropped 2; count of bases not matched to a gene: 4. CDR3 size: 14 residues. Looked up from germline, CDR1 is SNHLY and CDR2 is FYNNEI. Here the CDR3 DNA reads TGTGCCAGCAGTGTAGGGGGCAGGCAAGAGACCCAGTACTTC. Its protein product is CASSVGGRQETQYF.

This clone was observed a handful of times. The chain has TRBV19 and TRBJ1-5; the D is unclear. Germline CDR1 and CDR2: LNHDA and SQIVND (reference sequence). CDR3 length equals 16 residues. Between the trimmed V and J ends, which lost 0 bases and 3 bases, there was a span of 12 bases. CDR3 nucleotide sequence: TGTGCCAGTAGTATAGATCAGGCGCCCAACAATCAGCCCCAGCATTTT. It translates to CASSIDQAPNNQPQHF.

This chain uses TRBV3-1 (or the pseudogene TRBV3-2) with TRBJ1-5; 8 bases agree with TRBD1. Germline-derived CDR1 and CDR2 are LGHDT and YNNKEL (reference sequence). The CDR3 spans 15 residues. Losses at the gene ends were 0 bases for V and 7 bases for J; bases not matched to a gene: 5. CDR3 sequence reads: CASSQDWTGSQPQHF. CDR3 coding DNA: TGTGCCAGCAGCCAAGATTGGACAGGGAGCCAGCCCCAGCATTTT.

This sequence joins TRBV6-4 and TRBJ1-4, with 11 positions matching TRBD1. Germline CDR1 reads MRHNA; CDR2 reads SNTAGT. The CDR3 runs to 16 residues. The V and J ends lost 0 bases and 8 bases, in that order; junction bases with no gene match: 5. CDR3: CASSDSPGQGGEKLFF. CDR3 coding DNA: TGTGCCAGCAGTGACTCTCCGGGACAGGGGGGGGAAAAACTGTTTTTT.

The gene calls are TRBV5-1 and TRBJ2-1; D gene unclear. Deletions cut 0 bases from V and 2 bases from J, with 9 bases between. CDR1 is SGHRS and CDR2 is YFSETQ in the germline V gene. This CDR3 is 15 amino acids long. This CDR3 is CASSLDSSPYNEQFF. The CDR3 DNA follows: TGCGCCAGCAGCTTGGATTCCTCCCCCTACAATGAGCAGTTCTTC.

The chain carries TRBV18 and TRBJ1-1, with D possibly matching TRBD1 (5 bases). V was trimmed by 4 bases and J by 0 bases, leaving 15 bases between them. The CDR3 is 16 amino acids. CDR1 and CDR2 from the germline V gene are KGHSH and LQKENI. The chain's CDR3 is CASSLERQFVNTEAFF. For the CDR3, the DNA is TGTGCCAGCTCACTGGAACGACAGTTCGTGAACACTGAAGCTTTCTTT.

This chain links TRBV7-9 with TRBJ1-6; D is undetermined. Germline V gene sequence: CDR1 SEHNR, CDR2 FQNEAQ (reference sequence). The CDR3 is 9 amino acids. V was trimmed by 10 bases and J by 10 bases, leaving 5 bases between them. The CDR3 DNA follows: TGTGCCACCCAGTCACCCCTCCACTTT. This translates into CATQSPLHF.

The chain carries TRBV4-3 and TRBJ2-3; D perhaps matches TRBD1 (6 bases). The CDR3 is 17 residues long. The germline V gene has CDR1 LGHNA and CDR2 YSLEER. Trimming stripped 0 bases from V and 1 base from J, with 14 bases between. The CDR3, as DNA: TGCGCCAGCAGCCAAGATCTTGGACAGTTTTGCACAGATACGCAGTATTTT. This gives the protein CASSQDLGQFCTDTQYF.

This rearrangement joins TRBV5-4 to TRBJ2-2; 8 bases fit TRBD2. V lost 0 bases to trimming and J lost 4 bases; unmatched junction nucleotides: 2. The CDR3 has 15 amino acids. From germline, CDR1 is SGHNT and CDR2 YYREEE (reference sequence). CDR3 amino acids: CASSLALAVTGELFF. The CDR3 bases are TGTGCCAGCAGCTTGGCACTAGCGGTCACCGGGGAGCTGTTTTTT.

This clone was detected only once. The gene calls are TRBV4-1 and TRBJ2-5; tentative D call: TRBD1 (5 bases). V was trimmed by 4 bases and J by 7 bases, leaving 13 bases between them. This CDR3 spans 13 amino acids. From germline, CDR1 is MGHRA and CDR2 YSYEKL. CDR3 coding DNA: TGCGCCAGCAGCCCATCGCCTCAGGGGACCCAGTACTTC. This codes for CASSPSPQGTQYF.

V and J are TRBV5-1 and TRBJ1-2, with D hard to call. Between the trimmed V and J ends, which lost 0 bases and 3 bases, there was a span of 6 bases. The CDR3 has 13 amino acids. In germline, CDR1 is SGHRS, CDR2 YFSETQ. CDR3: CASSLDTDYGYTF. CDR3 in DNA: TGCGCCAGCAGCTTGGACACCGACTATGGCTACACCTTC.

The chain carries TRBV2 and TRBJ2-2; no clear D. The CDR3 length is 13 residues. With 4 bases removed from V and 5 bases from J, the gap between germline ends came to 8 bases. Germline CDR1 and CDR2: SNHLY and FYNNEI. The CDR3 sequence: CASSVIMTGELFF. CDR3 bases: TGTGCCAGCAGTGTTATAATGACCGGGGAGCTGTTTTTT.

This clone was found once. The chain carries TRBV18 and TRBJ2-7; TRBD1 agrees at 12 bases. The CDR3 spans 16 residues. CDR1 and CDR2 (germline): KGHSH, LQKENI. The junction had 8 bases not matched to a gene; V was cut back by 4 bases and J by 4 bases. The CDR3: CASSLGKGQGAYEQYF. In DNA, the CDR3 is TGTGCCAGCTCACTAGGGAAGGGACAGGGGGCATACGAGCAGTACTTC.

CDR3 residues: CSASLVGQGEKLFF. The CDR3 region has the DNA TGCAGTGCTAGTCTGGTCGGGCAGGGGGAAAAACTGTTTTTT. The genes are TRBV20-1 and TRBJ1-4; tentative D call: TRBD1 (6 bases). The CDR3 loop spans 14 amino acids. Germline V lookup: CDR1 DFQATT, CDR2 SNEGSKA (reference sequence). Between the trimmed V and J ends, which lost 3 bases and 8 bases, there was a span of 16 bases.

This chain connects TRBV5-1 to TRBJ1-4; weak D call: TRBD1 (6 bases). This CDR3 comprises 16 residues. Between the trimmed V and J ends, which lost 4 bases and 0 bases, there was a span of 13 bases. The germline gives CDR1 SGHRS, CDR2 YFSETQ. The CDR3 is CASSVTGSATNEKLFF. The CDR3 coding sequence is TGCGCCAGCAGCGTCACAGGGTCCGCAACTAATGAAAAACTGTTTTTT.